These 8 T cell receptor beta chains were sequenced from one sample in a study of T cell changes during pregnancy in multiple sclerosis (dated by TCRdb to the late 2010s). Preparation of the library involved the immunoSEQ multiplex PCR assay. Sourced from immuneACCESS, this table was stored by TCRdb with only in-frame sequences that have V and J called. A share of the clones is absent; for the studies checked, an unresolved V gene accounts for under half, and the remainder has no known explanation. Recorded for this sample are 72,000 or so clones; 93% of them occurred a single time. The leading ten clones occupy approximately 2.5% of the sample. The material was peripheral blood, obtained in the second trimester of pregnancy. Receptors were obtained from a female donor with multiple sclerosis, enrolled in a pregnancy study.

The chain has TRBV5-1 and TRBJ1-4, with TRBD1 matching 8 bases. Trimming cost V 0 bases and J 1 base; bases outside gene matches: 8. The CDR3 contains 18 residues. Germline assignment: CDR1 SGHRS and CDR2 YFSETQ. As DNA, the CDR3 is TGCGCCAGCAGCTTGGAGCACGCAGGGGGCGGAACTAATGAAAAACTGTTTTTT. This sequence encodes CASSLEHAGGGTNEKLFF.

The chain combines TRBV18 with TRBJ1-1; 9 bases map to TRBD1. This CDR3 is 14 amino acids long. The germline V gene has CDR1 KGHSH and CDR2 LQKENI. V gave up 2 bases and J gave up 5 bases; unmatched junction bases: 3. CDR3 loop: CASSPDRGLTEAFF. CDR3 nucleotide sequence: TGTGCCAGCTCACCAGACAGGGGGTTAACTGAAGCTTTCTTT.

V gene TRBV18 combines with J gene TRBJ1-1; 10 bases align to TRBD1. The germline gives CDR1 KGHSH, CDR2 LQKENI. J lost 6 bases, V lost 3 bases, and 7 bases had no gene match. The CDR3 runs 15 residues. The CDR3 is CASSPLDRGGPEAFF. The CDR3 DNA is TGTGCCAGCTCACCCTTGGACAGGGGGGGCCCTGAAGCTTTCTTT.

The chain joins TRBV6-5 to TRBJ1-6; D ambiguous. Germline assignment: CDR1 MNHEY and CDR2 SVGAGI. Trimming removed 2 bases at V and 2 bases at J, with 10 bases between. This CDR3 spans 16 amino acids. The CDR3 sequence: CASSYTVEAYNSPLHF. The CDR3 DNA reads as TGTGCCAGCAGTTACACTGTAGAGGCCTATAATTCACCCCTCCACTTT.

This chain connects TRBV21-1 to TRBJ2-3; TRBD2 is the table's D call and was not checked against the DNA. TRBV21-1 is a known pseudogene. The CDR3 has 15 amino acids. The CDR3 here is CASVRDYNSTDTQYF. CDR3 in DNA: TGTGCCAGCGTCCGGGACTACAATAGCACAGATACGCAGTATTTT.

This chain joins TRBV28 and TRBJ2-3; D is undetermined. The germline CDR1 and CDR2 sequences are MDHEN and SYDVKM. The CDR3 covers 12 residues. Trimming cost V 4 bases and J 6 bases, with 8 bases left between them. The CDR3 DNA reads as TGTGCCAGCAGTTCCGTGAGCGATACGCAGTATTTT. It codes for CASSSVSDTQYF.

The chain couples TRBV27 to TRBJ2-7; a possible D gene is TRBD1 (6 bases). Germline loops: CDR1 MNHEY, CDR2 SMNVEV (reference sequence). V lost 5 bases and J 2 bases, leaving 10 bases between the germline ends. This CDR3 contains 13 residues. This CDR3 is CASSLGATYEQYF. The DNA for the CDR3 is TGTGCCAGCAGTCTGGGGGCCACCTACGAGCAGTACTTC.

J is TRBJ2-1 and V is TRBV5-6, with TRBD1 matching over 9 bases. CDR1 SGHDT and CDR2 YYEEEE come from the germline V gene. The CDR3 loop spans 16 amino acids. V shed 4 bases, J shed 8 bases, and the junction held 13 bases outside the gene matches. CDR3 residues: CASSPDTGQGWDEQFF. In DNA, the CDR3 is TGTGCCAGCAGCCCCGACACTGGACAGGGGTGGGATGAGCAGTTCTTC.